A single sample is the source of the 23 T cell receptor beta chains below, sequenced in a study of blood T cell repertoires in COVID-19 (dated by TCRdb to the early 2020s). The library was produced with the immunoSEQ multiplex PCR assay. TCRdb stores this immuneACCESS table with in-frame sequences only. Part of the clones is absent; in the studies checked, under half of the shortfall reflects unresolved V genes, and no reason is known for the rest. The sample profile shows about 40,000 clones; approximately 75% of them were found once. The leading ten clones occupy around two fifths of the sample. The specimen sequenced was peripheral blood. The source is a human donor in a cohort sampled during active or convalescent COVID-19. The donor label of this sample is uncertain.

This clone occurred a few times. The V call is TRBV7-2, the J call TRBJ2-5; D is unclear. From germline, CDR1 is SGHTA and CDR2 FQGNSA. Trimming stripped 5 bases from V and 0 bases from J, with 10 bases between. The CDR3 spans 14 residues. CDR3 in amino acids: CASSPRLNQETQYF. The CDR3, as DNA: TGTGCCAGCAGCCCCCGCCTAAACCAAGAGACCCAGTACTTC.

The CDR3 reads CATSDSKTVNTEAFF. DNA of the CDR3: TGTGCCACCAGTGATTCGAAAACGGTTAACACTGAAGCTTTCTTT. The chain employs TRBV24-1 and TRBJ1-1, with D hard to call. This CDR3 has 15 residues. The V end lost 2 bases, the J end lost 2 bases, and 11 bases lay between the germline ends. Germline V gene sequence: CDR1 KGHDR, CDR2 SFDVKD.

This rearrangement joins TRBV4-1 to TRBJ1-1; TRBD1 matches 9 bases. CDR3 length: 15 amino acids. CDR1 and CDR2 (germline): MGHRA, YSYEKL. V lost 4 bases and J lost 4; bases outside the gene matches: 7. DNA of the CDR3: TGCGCCAGCAGCCGGGAACAGGGGGCGCCCACTGAAGCTTTCTTT. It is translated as CASSREQGAPTEAFF.

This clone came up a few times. The CDR3 spells CASSRWDRGRDTIYF. The CDR3 DNA reads TGTGCCAGCAGCCGCTGGGACAGGGGGCGGGACACCATATATTTT. This chain joins TRBV3-1 (or the pseudogene TRBV3-2) and TRBJ1-3; 12 bases fit TRBD1. With 4 bases clipped from V and 8 bases from J, the junction kept 6 bases outside the gene matches. The CDR3 contains 15 residues. Per the germline V gene, CDR1 is LGHDT and CDR2 is YNNKEL (reference sequence).

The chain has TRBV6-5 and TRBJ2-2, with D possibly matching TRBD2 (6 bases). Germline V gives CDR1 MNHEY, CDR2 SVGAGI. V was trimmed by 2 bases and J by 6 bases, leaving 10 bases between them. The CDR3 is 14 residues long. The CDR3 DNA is TGTGCCAGCAGTTACCCGACTAGTCCCGGGGAGCTGTTTTTT. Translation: CASSYPTSPGELFF.

In DNA form, the CDR3 reads TGTGCCAGTAGCGACAGGGCAGCCTACGAGCAGTACTTC. Its translation is CASSDRAAYEQYF. V usage is TRBV19 and J usage is TRBJ2-7; 7 bases fit TRBD1. Losses at the gene ends were 6 bases for V and 2 bases for J; bases not matched to a gene: 4. From germline, CDR1 is LNHDA and CDR2 SQIVND (reference sequence). The CDR3 length is 13 residues.

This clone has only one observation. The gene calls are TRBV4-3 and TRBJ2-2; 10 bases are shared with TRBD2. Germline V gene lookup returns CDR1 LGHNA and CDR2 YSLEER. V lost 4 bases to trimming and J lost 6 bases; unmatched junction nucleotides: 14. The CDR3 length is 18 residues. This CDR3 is CASSRQVTSGDPPGELFF. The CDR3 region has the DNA TGCGCCAGCAGCCGACAAGTTACTAGCGGGGACCCCCCCGGGGAGCTGTTTTTT.

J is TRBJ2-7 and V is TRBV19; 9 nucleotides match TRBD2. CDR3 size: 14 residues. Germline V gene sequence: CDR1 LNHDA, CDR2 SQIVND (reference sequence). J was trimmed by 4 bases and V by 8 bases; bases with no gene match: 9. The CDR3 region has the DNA TGTGCCAGTTCCGCTAGCGGGATCGATTACGAGCAGTACTTC. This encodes CASSASGIDYEQYF. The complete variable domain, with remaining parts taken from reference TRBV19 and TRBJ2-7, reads DGGITQSPKYLFRKEGQNVTLSCEQNLNHDAMYWYRQDPGQGLRLIYYSQIVNDFQKGDIAEGYSVSREKKESFPLTVTSAQKNPTAFYLCASSASGIDYEQYFGPGTRLTVT.

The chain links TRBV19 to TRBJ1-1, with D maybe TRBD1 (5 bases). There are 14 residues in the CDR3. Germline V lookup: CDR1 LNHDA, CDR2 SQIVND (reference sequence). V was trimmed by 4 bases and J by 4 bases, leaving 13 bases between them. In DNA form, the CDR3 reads TGTGCCAGTAGTACTGGGGGGGGGAGCACTGAAGCTTTCTTT. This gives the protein CASSTGGGSTEAFF.

The CDR3 is CATSDRGELNSPLHF. In nucleotides, the CDR3 is TGTGCCACCAGTGACCGAGGAGAACTTAATTCACCCCTCCACTTT. This rearrangement joins TRBV24-1 to TRBJ1-6; D is ambiguous. Looked up from germline, CDR1 is KGHDR and CDR2 is SFDVKD. The CDR3 is made up of 15 amino acids. V lost 4 bases and J 6 bases, leaving 12 bases between the germline ends.

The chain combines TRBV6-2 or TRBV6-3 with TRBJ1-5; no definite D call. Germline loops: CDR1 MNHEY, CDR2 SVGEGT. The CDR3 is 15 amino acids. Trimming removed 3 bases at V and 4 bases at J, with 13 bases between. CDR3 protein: CASSYLGGRNQPQHF. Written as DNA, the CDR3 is TGTGCCAGCAGTTATTTGGGAGGGCGGAATCAGCCCCAGCATTTT.

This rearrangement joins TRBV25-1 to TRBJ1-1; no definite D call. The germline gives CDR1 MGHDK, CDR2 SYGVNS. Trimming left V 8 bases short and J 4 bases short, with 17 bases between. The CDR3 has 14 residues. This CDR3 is CASDPGEGGTEAFF. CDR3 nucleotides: TGTGCCAGCGACCCCGGGGAGGGCGGCACTGAAGCTTTCTTT. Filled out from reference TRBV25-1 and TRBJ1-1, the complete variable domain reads EADIYQTPRYLVIGTGKKITLECSQTMGHDKMYWYQQDPGMELHLIHYSYGVNSTEKGDLSSESTVSRIRTEHFPLTLESARPSHTSQYLCASDPGEGGTEAFFGQGTRLTVV.

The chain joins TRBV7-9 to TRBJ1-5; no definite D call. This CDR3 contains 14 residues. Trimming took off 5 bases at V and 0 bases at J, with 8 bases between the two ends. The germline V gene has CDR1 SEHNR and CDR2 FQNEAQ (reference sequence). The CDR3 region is CASSDPDSNQPQHF. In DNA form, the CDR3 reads TGTGCCAGCAGCGATCCAGATAGCAATCAGCCCCAGCATTTT.

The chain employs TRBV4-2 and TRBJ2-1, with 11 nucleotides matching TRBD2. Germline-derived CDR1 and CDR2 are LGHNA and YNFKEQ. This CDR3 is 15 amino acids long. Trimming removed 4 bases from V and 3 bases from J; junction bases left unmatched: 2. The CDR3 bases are TGTGCCAGCAGCCTACTAGCGGGAGACTACAATGAGCAGTTCTTC. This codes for CASSLLAGDYNEQFF.

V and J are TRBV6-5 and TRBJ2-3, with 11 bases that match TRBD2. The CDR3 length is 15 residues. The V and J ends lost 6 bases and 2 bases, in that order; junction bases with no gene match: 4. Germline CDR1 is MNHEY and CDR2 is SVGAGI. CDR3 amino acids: CASRTLAGDTDTQYF. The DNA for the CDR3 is TGTGCCAGCAGGACACTAGCGGGAGACACAGATACGCAGTATTTT.

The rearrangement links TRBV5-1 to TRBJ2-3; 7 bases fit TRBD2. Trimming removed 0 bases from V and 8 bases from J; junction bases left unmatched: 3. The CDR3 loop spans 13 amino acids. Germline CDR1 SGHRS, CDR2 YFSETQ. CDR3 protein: CASSLAGEGTQYF. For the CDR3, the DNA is TGCGCCAGCAGCTTGGCCGGGGAGGGTACGCAGTATTTT. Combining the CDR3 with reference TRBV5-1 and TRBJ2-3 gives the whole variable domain KAGVTQTPRYLIKTRGQQVTLSCSPISGHRSVSWYQQTPGQGLQFLFEYFSETQRNKGNFPGRFSGRQFSNSRSEMNVSTLELGDSALYLCASSLAGEGTQYFGPGTRLTVL.

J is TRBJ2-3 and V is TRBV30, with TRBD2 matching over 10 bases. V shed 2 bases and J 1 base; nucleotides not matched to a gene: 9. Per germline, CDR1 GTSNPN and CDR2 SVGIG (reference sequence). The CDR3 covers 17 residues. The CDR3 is CAWSMGLAGAGTDTQYF. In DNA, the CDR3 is TGTGCCTGGAGTATGGGGCTAGCGGGAGCTGGCACAGATACGCAGTATTTT.

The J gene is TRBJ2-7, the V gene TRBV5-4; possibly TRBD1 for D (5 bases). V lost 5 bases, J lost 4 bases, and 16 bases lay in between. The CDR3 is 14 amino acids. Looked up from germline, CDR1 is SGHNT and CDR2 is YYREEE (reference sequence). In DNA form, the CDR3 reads TGTGCCAGCAGAAAGGGGTCTCAGTCTTACGAGCAGTACTTC. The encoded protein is CASRKGSQSYEQYF.

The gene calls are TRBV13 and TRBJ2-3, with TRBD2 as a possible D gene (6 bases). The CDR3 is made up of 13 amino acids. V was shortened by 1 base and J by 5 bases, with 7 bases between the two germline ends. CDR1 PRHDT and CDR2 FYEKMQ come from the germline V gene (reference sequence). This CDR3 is CASSLEGGDTQYF. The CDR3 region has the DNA TGTGCCAGCAGCTTAGAGGGAGGAGATACGCAGTATTTT. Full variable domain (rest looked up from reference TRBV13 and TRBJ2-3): AAGVIQSPRHLIKEKRETATLKCYPIPRHDTVYWYQQGPGQDPQFLISFYEKMQSDKGSIPDRFSAQQFSDYHSELNMSSLELGDSALYFCASSLEGGDTQYFGPGTRLTVL.

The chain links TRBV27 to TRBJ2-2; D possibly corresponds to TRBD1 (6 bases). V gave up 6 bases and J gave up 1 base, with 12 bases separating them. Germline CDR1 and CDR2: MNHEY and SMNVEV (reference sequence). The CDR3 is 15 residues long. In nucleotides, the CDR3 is TGTGCCAGCAGAACCCGACAGGTGAACACCGGGGAGCTGTTTTTT. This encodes CASRTRQVNTGELFF.

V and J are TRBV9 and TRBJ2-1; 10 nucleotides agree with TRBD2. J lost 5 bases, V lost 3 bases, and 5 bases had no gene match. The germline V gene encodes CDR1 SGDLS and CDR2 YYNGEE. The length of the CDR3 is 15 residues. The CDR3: CASSETSGSNNEQFF. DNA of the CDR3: TGTGCCAGCAGCGAGACTAGCGGGTCGAACAATGAGCAGTTCTTC.

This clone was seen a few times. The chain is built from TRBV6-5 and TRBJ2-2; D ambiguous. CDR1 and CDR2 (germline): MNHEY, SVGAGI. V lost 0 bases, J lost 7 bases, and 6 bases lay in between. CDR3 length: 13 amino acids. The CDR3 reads CASSYSYIGELFF. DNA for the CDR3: TGTGCCAGCAGTTACTCCTATATCGGGGAGCTGTTTTTT.

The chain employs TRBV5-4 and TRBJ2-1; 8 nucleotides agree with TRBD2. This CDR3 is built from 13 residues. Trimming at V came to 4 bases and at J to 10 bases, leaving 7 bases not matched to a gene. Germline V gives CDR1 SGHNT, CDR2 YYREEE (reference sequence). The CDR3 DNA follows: TGTGCCAGCAGCCGGACTAGCTCAGGAGAGCAGTTCTTC. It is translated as CASSRTSSGEQFF.